Below, 5 T cell receptor beta chains from the same sample are listed, as sequenced in a study of shared clonotypes between healthy human individuals (TCRdb year 2020). The library was obtained by the immunoSEQ multiplex PCR assay. As stored in TCRdb, this immuneACCESS dataset retains in-frame rearrangements with V and J assigned. A fraction of the clones does not appear; measured against another copy, unresolved V genes explain less than half of the discrepancy, and the remainder lacks a known reason. The sample has roughly 500,000 clones on record, about 96% of them singletons. The ten largest make up 0.05% to 0.08% of the sample. Specimen: naive CD4+ T cells sorted from blood. Explained via the paper, the cell subset or site label denotes: CD45RA+ positively selected. The origin of the receptors is a woman aged 25 to 45 in good health.

This clone was detected only once. The chain links TRBV5-5 to TRBJ2-2; D is perhaps TRBD2 (5 bases). Germline-derived CDR1 and CDR2 are SGHKS and YYEKEE (reference sequence). The CDR3 consists of 15 residues. Trimming removed 5 bases at V and 2 bases at J, with 13 bases between. CDR3 in DNA: TGTGCCAGCAGGTCAAGGACGGGAAACACCGGGGAGCTGTTTTTT. It is translated as CASRSRTGNTGELFF.

The chain uses TRBV7-3 and TRBJ2-5; D gene ambiguous. The DNA matches TRBJ2-7 better at its end, which makes the J call doubtful. This CDR3 has 13 amino acids. Per the germline V gene, CDR1 is SGHTA and CDR2 is FQGTGA. In nucleotides, the CDR3 is TGTGCCAGCAGCTTAAGGCCCTCCTACGAGCAGTACTTC. It is translated as CASSLRPSYEQYF.

The chain carries TRBV1 and TRBJ2-1; TRBD2 was called by the table and not checked on the DNA. TRBV1 represents a pseudogene. The CDR3 is made up of 16 amino acids. The CDR3 sequence: CTSSHDEPGLAGRQFF. The DNA for the CDR3 is TGCACCAGCAGCCATGACGAACCGGGACTAGCGGGGAGGCAGTTCTTC.

This chain connects TRBV10-1 to TRBJ2-3; 9 nucleotides align to TRBD1. The CDR3 spans 16 residues. The germline V gene encodes CDR1 WNHNN and CDR2 SYGVQD (reference sequence). V shed 2 bases and J 4 bases; nucleotides not matched to a gene: 7. CDR3 coding DNA: TGCGCCAGCAGTGAGGGGACAGGGTTGCGTCCAGATACGCAGTATTTT. This gives the protein CASSEGTGLRPDTQYF.

CDR3 amino acids: CASSQGLASDEQFF. Here the CDR3 DNA reads TGTGCCAGCAGCCAAGGACTAGCCTCAGATGAGCAGTTCTTC. This sequence joins TRBV5-6 and TRBJ2-1, with 8 bases matching TRBD2. Germline trimming cut 4 bases from V and 8 bases from J; bases unmatched to any gene: 8. CDR1 and CDR2 (germline): SGHDT, YYEEEE. The CDR3 contains 14 residues.